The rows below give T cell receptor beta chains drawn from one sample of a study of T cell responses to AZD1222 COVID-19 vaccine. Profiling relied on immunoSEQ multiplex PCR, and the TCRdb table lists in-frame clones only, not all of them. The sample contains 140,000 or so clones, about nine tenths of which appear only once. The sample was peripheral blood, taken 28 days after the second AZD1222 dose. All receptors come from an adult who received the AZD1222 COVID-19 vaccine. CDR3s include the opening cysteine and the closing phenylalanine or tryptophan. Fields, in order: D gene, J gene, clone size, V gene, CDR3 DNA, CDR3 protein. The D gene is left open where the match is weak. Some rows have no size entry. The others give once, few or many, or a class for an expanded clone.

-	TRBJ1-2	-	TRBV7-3	TGTGCCAGCAGCCCCGGGACGGACAACCCCTATGGCTACACCTTC	CASSPGTDNPYGYTF
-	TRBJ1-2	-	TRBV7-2	TGTGCCAGCAGTCTAGAGGGAGGGCGTGGCTACACCTTC	CASSLEGGRGYTF
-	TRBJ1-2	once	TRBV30	TGTGCCTGGAGTTTATATATCTCGGCGGATGGCTACACCTTC	CAWSLYISADGYTF
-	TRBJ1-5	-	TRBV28	TGTGCCACCCTGGGCGGGAATAGCAATCAGCCCCAGCATTTT	CATLGGNSNQPQHF
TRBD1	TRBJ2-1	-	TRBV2	TGTGCCAGCAGTGAACTCACAGGGGGTAATGAGCAGTTCTTC	CASSELTGGNEQFF
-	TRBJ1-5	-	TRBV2	TGTGCCAGCAGTTCACGGATGGGGGGTTCGGGGAAAACTAGCAATCAGCCCCAGCATTTT	CASSSRMGGSGKTSNQPQHF
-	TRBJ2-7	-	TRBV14	TGTGCCAGCAGTATGGTCCAGGGATCCTACGAGCAGTACTTC	CASSMVQGSYEQYF
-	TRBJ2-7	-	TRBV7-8	TGTGCCAGCAGCTTACAGTATTCCGAGCAGTACTTC	CASSLQYSEQYF
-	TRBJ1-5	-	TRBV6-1	TGTGCCAGCAGTGAAGCGCGGGGGTTTGGCAATCAGCCCCAGCATTTT	CASSEARGFGNQPQHF
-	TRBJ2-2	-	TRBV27	TGTGCCAGCAGTTTATATATGAGGGGAAACACCGGGGAGCTGTTTTTT	CASSLYMRGNTGELFF
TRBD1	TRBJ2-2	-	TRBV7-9	TGTGCCAGCCAAAACAGGGACAGGGTTTGGAACACCGGGGAGCTGTTTTTT	CASQNRDRVWNTGELFF
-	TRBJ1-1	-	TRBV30	TGTGCCTGGGGGAAGCCTTACACTGAAGCTTTCTTT	CAWGKPYTEAFF
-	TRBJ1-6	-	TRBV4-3	TGCGCCAGCAGCCAAGATAGGAATGTCGGGACGGGTAATTCACCCCTCCACTTT	CASSQDRNVGTGNSPLHF
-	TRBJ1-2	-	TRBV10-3	TGTGCCATCAGCCCCCCATTTAGACAGTCTGGCCACTATGGCTACACCTTC	CAISPPFRQSGHYGYTF
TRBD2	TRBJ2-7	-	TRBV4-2	TGTGCCAGCAGCCAAGATCCTTCTAGCGGGAGCTGGGACGAGCAGTACTTC	CASSQDPSSGSWDEQYF
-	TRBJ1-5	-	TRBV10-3	TGTGCCATCAGCGATACAGGGAGCGGCAATCAGCCCCAGCATTTT	CAISDTGSGNQPQHF
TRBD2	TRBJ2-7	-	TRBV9	TGTGCCAGCAGCGTAGGTGCTAGCGGGATTTACGAGCAGTACTTC	CASSVGASGIYEQYF
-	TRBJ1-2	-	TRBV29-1	TGCAGCGTTCCTTTCGGTTCCGTCCCGTATGGCTACACCTTC	CSVPFGSVPYGYTF
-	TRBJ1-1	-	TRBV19	TGTGCCAGTAGTTCCCGACTTCTCACTGAAGCTTTCTTT	CASSSRLLTEAFF
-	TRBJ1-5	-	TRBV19	TGTGCCAGTAGCAAAGGGACACAGGCTAATCAGCCCCAGCATTTT	CASSKGTQANQPQHF
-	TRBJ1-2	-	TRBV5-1	TGCGCCAGCAGCCCCGACAGGAACTATGGCTACACCTTC	CASSPDRNYGYTF
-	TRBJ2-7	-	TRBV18	TGTGCCAGCTCACCAAGGGACGCCTACGAGCAGTACTTC	CASSPRDAYEQYF
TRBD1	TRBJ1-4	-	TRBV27	TGTGCCAGCAGTTTAATCACAGGGGGCACTAATGAAAAACTGTTTTTT	CASSLITGGTNEKLFF
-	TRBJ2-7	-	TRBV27	TGTGCCAGCAGTTTCTCCCTACGGCACGAGCAGTACTTC	CASSFSLRHEQYF
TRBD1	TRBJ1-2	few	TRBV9	TGTGCCAGCAGCGTAGGGATCCCGGGACAGGGCTATGGCTACACCTTC	CASSVGIPGQGYGYTF
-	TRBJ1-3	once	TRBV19	TGTGCCAGTAGTATTCGGCAGGGCTCTGGAAACACCATATATTTT	CASSIRQGSGNTIYF
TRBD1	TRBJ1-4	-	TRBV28	TGTGCCAGCAGTGGGGTTGAAAACAGGGGTCGGGATGAAAAACTGTTTTTT	CASSGVENRGRDEKLFF
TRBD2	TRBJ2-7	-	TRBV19	TGTGCCAGTACAACTAGCGGGAGAAATGGCGAGCAGTACTTC	CASTTSGRNGEQYF
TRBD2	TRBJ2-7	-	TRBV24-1	TGTGCCACCAGTGGTAGCGGGAGTAGCTACGAGCAGTACTTC	CATSGSGSSYEQYF
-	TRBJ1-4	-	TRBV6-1	TGTGCCAGCAGTGAATCTGGAGGAACTAATGAAAAACTGTTTTTT	CASSESGGTNEKLFF
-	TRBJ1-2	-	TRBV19	TGTGCCAGTAGGGCAGGGGAAGACTACACCTTC	CASRAGEDYTF
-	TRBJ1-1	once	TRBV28	TGTGCCAGCAGTTTATCGCTGCGGGCAGGGGCAAACACTGAAGCTTTCTTT	CASSLSLRAGANTEAFF
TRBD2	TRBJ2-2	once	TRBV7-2	TGTGCCAGCCGCAAGGGGACTAGCGGGATCGCGAACACCGGGGAGCTGTTTTTT	CASRKGTSGIANTGELFF
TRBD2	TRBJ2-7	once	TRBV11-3	TGTGCCAGCAGCTCCCGACTAGCGGGAGACGGCGAGCAGTACTTC	CASSSRLAGDGEQYF
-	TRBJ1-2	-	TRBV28	TGTGCCAGCAGTGCATTTGGGCACCGATATAACTATGGCTACACCTTC	CASSAFGHRYNYGYTF
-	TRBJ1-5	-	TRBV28	TGTGCCAGCAGTTTTCCTCCGGGCAGCAATCAGCCCCAGCATTTT	CASSFPPGSNQPQHF
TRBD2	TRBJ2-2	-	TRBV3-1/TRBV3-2	TGTGCCAGCAGCCGACGAAGGCGGGAGGGGCCCGGGGAGCTGTTTTTT	CASSRRRREGPGELFF
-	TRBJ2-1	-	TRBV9	TGTGCCAGCAGCGTAGCGTGGGCAGGGGAAAATGAGCAGTTCTTC	CASSVAWAGENEQFF
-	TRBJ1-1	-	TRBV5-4	TGTGCCAGCCGCAGATTCGGGACAAAGACTGAAGCTTTCTTT	CASRRFGTKTEAFF
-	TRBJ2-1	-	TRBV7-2	TGTGCCAGCAGCTACCGATCGCTAGCTCAGGGTGAGCAGTTCTTC	CASSYRSLAQGEQFF
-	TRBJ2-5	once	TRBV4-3	TGCGCCAGCAGCCAAGGGCCCGCGTATCAAGAGACCCAGTACTTC	CASSQGPAYQETQYF
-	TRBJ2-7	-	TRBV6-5	TGTGCCAGCCGCCGGTTCGTGGATGGGTCCGAGCAGTACTTC	CASRRFVDGSEQYF
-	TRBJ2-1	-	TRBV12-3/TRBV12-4	TGTGCCAGCAGTTTGAGGGTCGATGAGCAGTTCTTC	CASSLRVDEQFF
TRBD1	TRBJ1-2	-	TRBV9	TGTGCCAGCAGCCACCCCACGACAGGGGCGAACTATGGCTACACCTTC	CASSHPTTGANYGYTF
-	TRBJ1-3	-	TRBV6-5	TGTGCCAGCAGTTCTAGGACCCGGGGAAACACCATATATTTT	CASSSRTRGNTIYF
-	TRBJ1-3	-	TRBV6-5	TGTGCCAGCACCTTCCAGAGGGGAAACACCATATATTTT	CASTFQRGNTIYF
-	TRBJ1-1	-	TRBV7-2	TGTGCCAGCAGCTCGCCTGACAGAACTGAAGCTTTCTTT	CASSSPDRTEAFF
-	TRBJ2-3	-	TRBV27	TGTGCCAGCAGTTCCCTCGTTGGTAGAATACGGGATACGCAGTATTTT	CASSSLVGRIRDTQYF
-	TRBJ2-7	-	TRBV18	TGTGCCAGCTCATCGGGGACGGAGTCCTACGAGCAGTACTTC	CASSSGTESYEQYF
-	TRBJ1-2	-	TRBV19	TGTGCCAGTACCAATGGGTGGAGCTATGGCTACACCTTC	CASTNGWSYGYTF
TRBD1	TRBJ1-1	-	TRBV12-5	TGTGCTAGTGGGCGGACAGGACAGCATGACATTGGAGTGAACACTGAAGCTTTCTTT	CASGRTGQHDIGVNTEAFF
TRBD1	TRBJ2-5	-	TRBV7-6	TGTGCCAGCAGCTCCCGACAGGGGGAACAAGAGACCCAGTACTTC	CASSSRQGEQETQYF
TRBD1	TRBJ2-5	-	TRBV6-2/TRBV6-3	TGTGCCAGCAGTTCGGACAGGGTAGAGACCCAGTACTTC	CASSSDRVETQYF
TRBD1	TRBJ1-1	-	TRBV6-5	TGTGCCAGCAGTTCAACGACAGGGGGCAGGGGCACTGAAGCTTTCTTT	CASSSTTGGRGTEAFF
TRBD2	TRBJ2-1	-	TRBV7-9	TGTGCCAGCAGCGTAGTCCTAGCGGGACGAAACAATGAGCAGTTCTTC	CASSVVLAGRNNEQFF
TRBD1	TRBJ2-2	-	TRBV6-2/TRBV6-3	TGTGCCAGCAGCCAGACAGGGACCGGGGAGCTGTTTTTT	CASSQTGTGELFF
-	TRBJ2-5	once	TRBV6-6	TGTGCCAGCACCGTCCGGCTCAACTCAAGGGAGACCCAGTACTTC	CASTVRLNSRETQYF
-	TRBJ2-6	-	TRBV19	TGTGCCAGTAACTCTGGGGCCAACGTCCTGACTTTC	CASNSGANVLTF
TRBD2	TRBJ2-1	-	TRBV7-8	TGTGCCAGCAGCCCCTGGCCTAAGCGGGAGTCAACGGGGGCATTCTACAATGAGCAGTTCTTC	CASSPWPKRESTGAFYNEQFF